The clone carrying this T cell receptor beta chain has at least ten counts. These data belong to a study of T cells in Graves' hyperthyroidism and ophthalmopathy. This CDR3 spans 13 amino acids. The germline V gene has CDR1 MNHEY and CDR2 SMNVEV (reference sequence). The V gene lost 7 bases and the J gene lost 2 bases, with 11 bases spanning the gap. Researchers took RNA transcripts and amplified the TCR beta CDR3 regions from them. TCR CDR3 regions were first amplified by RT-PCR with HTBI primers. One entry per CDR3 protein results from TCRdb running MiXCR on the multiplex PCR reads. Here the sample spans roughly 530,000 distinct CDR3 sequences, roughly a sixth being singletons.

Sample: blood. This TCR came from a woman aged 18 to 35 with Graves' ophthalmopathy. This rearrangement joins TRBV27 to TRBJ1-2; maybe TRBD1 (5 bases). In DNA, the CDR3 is TGTGCCAGCAAAGAGGGGTCCAACTATGGCTACACCTTC. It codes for CASKEGSNYGYTF.